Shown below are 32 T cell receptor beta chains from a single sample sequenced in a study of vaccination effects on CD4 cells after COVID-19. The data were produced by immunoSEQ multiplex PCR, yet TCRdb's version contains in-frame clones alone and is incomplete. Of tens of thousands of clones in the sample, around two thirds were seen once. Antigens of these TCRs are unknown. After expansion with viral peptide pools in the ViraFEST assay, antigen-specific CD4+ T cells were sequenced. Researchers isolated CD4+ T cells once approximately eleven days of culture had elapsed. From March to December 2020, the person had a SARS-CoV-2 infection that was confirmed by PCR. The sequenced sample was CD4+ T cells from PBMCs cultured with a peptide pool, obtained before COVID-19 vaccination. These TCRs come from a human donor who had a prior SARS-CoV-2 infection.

CDR3 sequence: CASSDFGVDTQYF. As DNA, the CDR3 is TGTGCCAGCAGTGATTTCGGGGTAGATACGCAGTATTTT. The chain uses TRBV2 and TRBJ2-3; maybe TRBD2 (5 bases). Germline V gene data show CDR1 as SNHLY and CDR2 as FYNNEI. V lost 3 bases and J 5 bases, leaving 9 bases between the germline ends. The CDR3 consists of 13 residues. The variable domain in full, with the rest retrieved from reference TRBV2 and TRBJ2-3, is EPEVTQTPSHQVTQMGQEVILRCVPISNHLYFYWYRQILGQKVEFLVSFYNNEISEKSEIFDDQFSVERPDGSNFTLKIRSTKLEDSAMYFCASSDFGVDTQYFGPGTRLTVL.

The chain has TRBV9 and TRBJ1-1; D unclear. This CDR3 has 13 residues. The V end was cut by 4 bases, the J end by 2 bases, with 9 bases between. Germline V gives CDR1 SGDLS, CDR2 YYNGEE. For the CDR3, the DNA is TGTGCCAGCAGCCCCACGACAAACACTGAAGCTTTCTTT. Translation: CASSPTTNTEAFF.

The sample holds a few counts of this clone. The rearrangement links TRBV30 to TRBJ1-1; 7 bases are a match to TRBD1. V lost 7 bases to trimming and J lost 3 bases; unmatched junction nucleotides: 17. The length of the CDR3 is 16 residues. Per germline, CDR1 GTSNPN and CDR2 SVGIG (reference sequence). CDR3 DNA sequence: TGTGCCTTACCAAGGGGGCGAGTGATGGGGGACACTGAAGCTTTCTTT. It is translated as CALPRGRVMGDTEAFF.

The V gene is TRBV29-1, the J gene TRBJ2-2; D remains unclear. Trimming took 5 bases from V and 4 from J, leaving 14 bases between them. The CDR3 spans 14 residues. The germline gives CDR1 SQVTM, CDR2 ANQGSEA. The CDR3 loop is CSVWYFPFTGELFF. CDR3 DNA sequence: TGCAGCGTTTGGTACTTCCCATTCACCGGGGAGCTGTTTTTT.

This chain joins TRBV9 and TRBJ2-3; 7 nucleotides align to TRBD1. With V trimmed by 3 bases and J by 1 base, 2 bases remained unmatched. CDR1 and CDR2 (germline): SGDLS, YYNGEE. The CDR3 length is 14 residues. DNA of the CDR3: TGTGCCAGCAGCGCAGGACAGGGCACAGATACGCAGTATTTT. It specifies CASSAGQGTDTQYF.

The CDR3 protein is CATSRGGLAGGLWTGELFF. The DNA of the CDR3 is TGTGCCACCAGCAGAGGGGGACTAGCGGGAGGGCTTTGGACCGGGGAGCTGTTTTTT. The rearrangement links TRBV15 to TRBJ2-2; 16 bases agree with TRBD2. Trimming at V came to 1 base and at J to 5 bases, leaving 7 bases not matched to a gene. This CDR3 is 19 amino acids long. CDR1 is LNHNV and CDR2 is YYDKDF in the germline V gene (reference sequence).

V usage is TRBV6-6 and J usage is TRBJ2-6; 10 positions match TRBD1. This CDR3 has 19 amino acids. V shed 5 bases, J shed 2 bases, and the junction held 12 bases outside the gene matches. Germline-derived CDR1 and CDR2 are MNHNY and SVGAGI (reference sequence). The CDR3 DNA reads TGTGCCAGCAGTCGGAAACATCCGGGACAGGGGACTGGGGCCAACGTCCTGACTTTC. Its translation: CASSRKHPGQGTGANVLTF.

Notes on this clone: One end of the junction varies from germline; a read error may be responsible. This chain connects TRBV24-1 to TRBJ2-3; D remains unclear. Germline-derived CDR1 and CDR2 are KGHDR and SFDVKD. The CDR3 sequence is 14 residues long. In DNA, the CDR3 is TGTGCCACCAGTAATTTCTATGGCACAGATACGCAGTATTTT. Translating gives CATSNFYGTDTQYF.

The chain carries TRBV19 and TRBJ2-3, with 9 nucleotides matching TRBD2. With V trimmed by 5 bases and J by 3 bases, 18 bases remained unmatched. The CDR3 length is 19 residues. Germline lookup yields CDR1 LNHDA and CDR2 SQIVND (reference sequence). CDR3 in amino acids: CASSFRSGGGAVSTDTQYF. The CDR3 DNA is TGTGCCAGTAGTTTTCGCTCGGGCGGGGGGGCCGTAAGTACAGATACGCAGTATTTT.

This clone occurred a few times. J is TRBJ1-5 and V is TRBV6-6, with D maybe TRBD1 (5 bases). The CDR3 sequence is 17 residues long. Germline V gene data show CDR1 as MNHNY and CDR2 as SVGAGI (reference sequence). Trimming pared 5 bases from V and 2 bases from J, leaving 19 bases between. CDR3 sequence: CASSPRGAYSGNQPQHF. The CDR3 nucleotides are TGTGCCAGCAGTCCGCGAGGGGCGTATTCTGGCAATCAGCCCCAGCATTTT.

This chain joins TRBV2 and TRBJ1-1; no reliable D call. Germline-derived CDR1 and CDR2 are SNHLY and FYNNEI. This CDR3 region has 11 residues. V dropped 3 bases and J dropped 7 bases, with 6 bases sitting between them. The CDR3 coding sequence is TGTGCCAGCAGTGAGATGAGTGAAGCTTTCTTT. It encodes CASSEMSEAFF.

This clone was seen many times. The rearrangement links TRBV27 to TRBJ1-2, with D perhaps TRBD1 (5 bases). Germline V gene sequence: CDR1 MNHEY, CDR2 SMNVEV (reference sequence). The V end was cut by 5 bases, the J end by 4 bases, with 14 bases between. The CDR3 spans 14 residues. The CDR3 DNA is TGTGCCAGCAGTCGGGGGGGACTGCCCTATGGCTACACCTTC. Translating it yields CASSRGGLPYGYTF.

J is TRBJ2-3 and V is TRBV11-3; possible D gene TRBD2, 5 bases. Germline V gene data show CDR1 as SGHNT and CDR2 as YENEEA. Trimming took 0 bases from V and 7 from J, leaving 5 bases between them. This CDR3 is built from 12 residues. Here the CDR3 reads CASSLDGNTQYF. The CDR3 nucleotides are TGTGCCAGCAGCTTAGACGGGAATACGCAGTATTTT. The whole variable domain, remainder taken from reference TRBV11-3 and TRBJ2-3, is EAGVVQSPRYKIIEKKQPVAFWCNPISGHNTLYWYLQNLGQGPELLIRYENEEAVDDSQLPKDRFSAERLKGVDSTLKIQPAELGDSAVYLCASSLDGNTQYFGPGTRLTVL.

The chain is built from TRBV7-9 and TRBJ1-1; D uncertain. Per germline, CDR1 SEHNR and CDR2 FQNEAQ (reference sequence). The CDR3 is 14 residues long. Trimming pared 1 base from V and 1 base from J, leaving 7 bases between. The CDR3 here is CASSLVYRNTEAFF. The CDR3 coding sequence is TGTGCCAGCAGCTTAGTTTACAGGAACACTGAAGCTTTCTTT.

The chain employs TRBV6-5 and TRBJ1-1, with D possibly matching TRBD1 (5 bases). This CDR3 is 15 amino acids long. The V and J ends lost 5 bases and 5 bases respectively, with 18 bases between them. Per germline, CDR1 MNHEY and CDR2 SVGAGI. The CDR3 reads CASSMGGQGGTEAFF. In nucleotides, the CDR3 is TGTGCCAGCAGTATGGGAGGCCAGGGTGGGACTGAAGCTTTCTTT.

CDR3 nucleotide sequence: TGTGCCAGCAGCCAAGGCGGGACTAACTATGGCTACACCTTC. It is translated as CASSQGGTNYGYTF. The genes are TRBV4-2 and TRBJ1-2; no clear D. Between the trimmed V and J ends, which lost 1 base and 0 bases, there was a span of 6 bases. Germline values: CDR1 LGHNA, CDR2 YNFKEQ. This CDR3 spans 14 amino acids.

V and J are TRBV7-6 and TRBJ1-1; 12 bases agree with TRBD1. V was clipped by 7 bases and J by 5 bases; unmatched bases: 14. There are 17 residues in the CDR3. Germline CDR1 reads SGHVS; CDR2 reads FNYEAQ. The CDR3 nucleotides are TGTGCCAGCACCCCGTGGGGGACAGGGGGCAGGGGGACTGAAGCTTTCTTT. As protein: CASTPWGTGGRGTEAFF.

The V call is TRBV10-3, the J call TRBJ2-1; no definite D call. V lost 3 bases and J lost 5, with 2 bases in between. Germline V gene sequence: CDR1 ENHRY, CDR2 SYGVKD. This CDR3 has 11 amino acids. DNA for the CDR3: TGTGCCATCAGTGAAAACAATGAGCAGTTCTTC. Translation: CAISENNEQFF.

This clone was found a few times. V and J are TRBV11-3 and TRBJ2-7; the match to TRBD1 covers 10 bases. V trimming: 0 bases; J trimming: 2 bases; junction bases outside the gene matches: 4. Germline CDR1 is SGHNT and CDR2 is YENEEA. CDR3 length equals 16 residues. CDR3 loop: CASSLERTGGAYEQYF. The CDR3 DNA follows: TGTGCCAGCAGCTTAGAGCGGACAGGGGGGGCCTACGAGCAGTACTTC.

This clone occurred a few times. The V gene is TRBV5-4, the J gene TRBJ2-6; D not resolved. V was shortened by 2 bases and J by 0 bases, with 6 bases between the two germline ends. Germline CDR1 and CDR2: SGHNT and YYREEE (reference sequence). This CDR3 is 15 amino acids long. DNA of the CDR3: TGTGCCAGCAGCTTACAGCACTCTGGGGCCAACGTCCTGACTTTC. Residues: CASSLQHSGANVLTF.

CDR3 sequence (DNA): TGCGCCAGCAGCTTGAAGGTCTCGGACGGAACTAACTATGGCTACACCTTC. It translates to CASSLKVSDGTNYGYTF. This chain uses TRBV5-1 with TRBJ1-2; D not certain. CDR1 is SGHRS and CDR2 is YFSETQ in the germline V gene. This CDR3 comprises 17 residues. Trimming took off 1 base at V and 0 bases at J, with 16 bases between the two ends. The full variable domain, with the rest looked up from reference TRBV5-1 and TRBJ1-2, is KAGVTQTPRYLIKTRGQQVTLSCSPISGHRSVSWYQQTPGQGLQFLFEYFSETQRNKGNFPGRFSGRQFSNSRSEMNVSTLELGDSALYLCASSLKVSDGTNYGYTFGSGTRLTVV.

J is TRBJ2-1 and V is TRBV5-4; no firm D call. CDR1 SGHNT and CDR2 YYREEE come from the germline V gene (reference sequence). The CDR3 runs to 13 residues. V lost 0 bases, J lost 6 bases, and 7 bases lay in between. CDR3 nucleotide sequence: TGTGCCAGCAGCTTGGATCGGGTCAATGAGCAGTTCTTC. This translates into CASSLDRVNEQFF.

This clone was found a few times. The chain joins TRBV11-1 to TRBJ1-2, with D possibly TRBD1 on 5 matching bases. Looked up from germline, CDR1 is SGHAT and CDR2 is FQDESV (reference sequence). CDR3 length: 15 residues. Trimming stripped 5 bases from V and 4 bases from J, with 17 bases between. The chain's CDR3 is CASSPDGGLPYGYTF. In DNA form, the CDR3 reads TGTGCCAGCAGCCCCGATGGGGGACTCCCCTATGGCTACACCTTC.

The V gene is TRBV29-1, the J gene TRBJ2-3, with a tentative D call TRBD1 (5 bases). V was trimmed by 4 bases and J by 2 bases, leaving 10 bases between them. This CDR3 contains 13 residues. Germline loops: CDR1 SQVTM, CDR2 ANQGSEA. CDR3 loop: CSVGGRFTDTQYF. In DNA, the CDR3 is TGCAGCGTTGGGGGCCGGTTCACAGATACGCAGTATTTT.

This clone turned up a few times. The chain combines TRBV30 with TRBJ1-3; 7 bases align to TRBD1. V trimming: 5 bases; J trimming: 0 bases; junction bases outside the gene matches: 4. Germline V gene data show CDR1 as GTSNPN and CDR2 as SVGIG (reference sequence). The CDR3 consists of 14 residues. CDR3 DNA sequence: TGTGCCTGGGACCAGGGGGTCTCTGGAAACACCATATATTTT. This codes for CAWDQGVSGNTIYF.

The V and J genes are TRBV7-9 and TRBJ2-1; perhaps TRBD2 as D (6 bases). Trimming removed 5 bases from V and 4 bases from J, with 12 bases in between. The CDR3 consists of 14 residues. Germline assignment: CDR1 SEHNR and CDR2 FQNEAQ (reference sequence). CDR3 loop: CASSAPGLYNEQFF. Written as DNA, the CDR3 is TGTGCCAGCAGCGCCCCGGGACTTTACAATGAGCAGTTCTTC.

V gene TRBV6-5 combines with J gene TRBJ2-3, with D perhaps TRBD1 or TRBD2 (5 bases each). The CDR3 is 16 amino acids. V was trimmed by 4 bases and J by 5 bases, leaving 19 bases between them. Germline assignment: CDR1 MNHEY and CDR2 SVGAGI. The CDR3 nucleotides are TGTGCCAGCAGTTCGGATGTCCGAGGGGCCAGAGATACGCAGTATTTT. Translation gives CASSSDVRGARDTQYF.

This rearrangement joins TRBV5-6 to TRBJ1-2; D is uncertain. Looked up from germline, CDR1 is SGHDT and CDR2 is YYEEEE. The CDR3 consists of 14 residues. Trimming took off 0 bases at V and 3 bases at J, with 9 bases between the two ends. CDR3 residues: CASSLAYRDYGYTF. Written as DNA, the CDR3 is TGTGCCAGCAGCTTGGCCTATAGGGACTATGGCTACACCTTC.

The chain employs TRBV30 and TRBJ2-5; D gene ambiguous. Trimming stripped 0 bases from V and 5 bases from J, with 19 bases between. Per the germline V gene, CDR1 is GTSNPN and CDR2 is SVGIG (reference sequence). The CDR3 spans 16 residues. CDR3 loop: CAWSVGRGVGRETQYF. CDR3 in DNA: TGTGCCTGGAGTGTAGGTCGTGGGGTAGGCCGGGAGACCCAGTACTTC.

The CDR3 reads CASSQDLGRVGYGYTF. CDR3 DNA: TGCGCCAGCAGCCAAGATTTAGGGAGAGTGGGCTATGGCTACACCTTC. The chain uses TRBV4-3 and TRBJ1-2; D uncertain. Trimming left V 0 bases short and J 4 bases short, with 15 bases between. The CDR3 is 16 amino acids. CDR1 and CDR2 from the germline V gene are LGHNA and YSLEER.

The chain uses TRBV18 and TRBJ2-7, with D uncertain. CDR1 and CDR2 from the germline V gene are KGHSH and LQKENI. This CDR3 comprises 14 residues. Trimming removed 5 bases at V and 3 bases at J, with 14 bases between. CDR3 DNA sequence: TGTGCCAGCTCAGAGAGCCTGATGGACTACGAGCAGTACTTC. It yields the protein CASSESLMDYEQYF.

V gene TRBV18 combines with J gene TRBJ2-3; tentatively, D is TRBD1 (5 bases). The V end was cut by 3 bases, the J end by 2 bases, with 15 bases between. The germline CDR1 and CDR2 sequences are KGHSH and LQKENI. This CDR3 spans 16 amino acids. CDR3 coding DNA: TGTGCCAGCTCACCCACGCAGGGTCGGAACACAGATACGCAGTATTTT. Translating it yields CASSPTQGRNTDTQYF.